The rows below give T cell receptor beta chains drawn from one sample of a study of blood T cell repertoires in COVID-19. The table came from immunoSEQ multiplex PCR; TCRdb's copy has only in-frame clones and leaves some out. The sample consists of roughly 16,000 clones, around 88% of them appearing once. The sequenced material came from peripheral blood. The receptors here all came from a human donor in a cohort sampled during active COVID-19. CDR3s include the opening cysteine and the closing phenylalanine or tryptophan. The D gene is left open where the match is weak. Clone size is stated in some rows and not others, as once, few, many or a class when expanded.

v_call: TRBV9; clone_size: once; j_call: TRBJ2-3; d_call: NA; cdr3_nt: TGTGCCAGCAGCGTTGGGCTAGGGGAAACAGATACGCAGTATTTT; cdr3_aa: CASSVGLGETDTQYF
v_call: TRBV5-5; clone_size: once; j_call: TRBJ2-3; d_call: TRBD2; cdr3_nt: TGTGCCAGCAGCTTGTGGGGCCGGGGGGGCCGCCTTATAGATACGCAGTATTTT; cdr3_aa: CASSLWGRGGRLIDTQYF
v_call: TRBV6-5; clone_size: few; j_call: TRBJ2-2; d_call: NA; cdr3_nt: TGTGCCAGCAGTTACTCGAGGCCAGGGATATCCGGGGAGCTGTTTTTT; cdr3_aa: CASSYSRPGISGELFF
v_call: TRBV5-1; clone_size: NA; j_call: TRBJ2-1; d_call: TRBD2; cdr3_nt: TGCGCCAGCAGCTCAGTTAGCGGGGGGGTAGGCTATGAGCAGTTCTTC; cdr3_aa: CASSSVSGGVGYEQFF
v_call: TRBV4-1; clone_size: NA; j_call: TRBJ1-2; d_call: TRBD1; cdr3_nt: TGCGCCAGCAGCCAAGCGACAGGGATGGAGATTAACTATGGCTACACCTTC; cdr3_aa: CASSQATGMEINYGYTF
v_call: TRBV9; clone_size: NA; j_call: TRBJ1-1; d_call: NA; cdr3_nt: TGTGCCAGCAGCGTACAGATGAACACTGAAGCTTTCTTT; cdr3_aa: CASSVQMNTEAFF
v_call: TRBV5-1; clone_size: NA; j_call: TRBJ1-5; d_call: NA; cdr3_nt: TGCGCCAGCATATGGCAGAATAGCAATCAGCCCCAGCATTTT; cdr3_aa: CASIWQNSNQPQHF
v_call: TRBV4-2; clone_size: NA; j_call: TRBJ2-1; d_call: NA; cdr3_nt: TGTGCCAGCAGCCAAGAAGGGAGGAACTCCTACAATGAGCAGTTCTTC; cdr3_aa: CASSQEGRNSYNEQFF
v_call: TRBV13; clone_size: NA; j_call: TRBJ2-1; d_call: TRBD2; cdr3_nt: TGTGCCAGCAGAGAACGGAGGACTAGCGGGAGGAATGAGCAGTTCTTC; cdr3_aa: CASRERRTSGRNEQFF
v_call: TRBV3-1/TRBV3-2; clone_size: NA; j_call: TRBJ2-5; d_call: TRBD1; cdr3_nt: TGTGCCAGCAGCTCGGACAGGGCAATGGGGGAGACCCAGTACTTC; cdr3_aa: CASSSDRAMGETQYF
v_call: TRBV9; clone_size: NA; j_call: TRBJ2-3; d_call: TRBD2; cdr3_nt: TGTGCCAGCAGCGTTCGGCCCGAGCGGGGGGTAATCACAGATACGCAGTATTTT; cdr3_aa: CASSVRPERGVITDTQYF
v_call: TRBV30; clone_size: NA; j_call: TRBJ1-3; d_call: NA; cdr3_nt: TGTGCCTGGAGTGTCCGGGACACCAAACTCCGCTCTGGAAACACCATATATTTT; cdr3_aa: CAWSVRDTKLRSGNTIYF
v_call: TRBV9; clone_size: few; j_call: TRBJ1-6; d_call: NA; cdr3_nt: TGTGCCAGCGCCCTGGACACGAATTCACCCCTCCACTTT; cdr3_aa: CASALDTNSPLHF
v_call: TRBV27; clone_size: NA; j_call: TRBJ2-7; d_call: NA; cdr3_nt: TGTGCCAGCAGTTTAGTGGCAGGGTTCTCCTACGAGCAGTACTTC; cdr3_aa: CASSLVAGFSYEQYF
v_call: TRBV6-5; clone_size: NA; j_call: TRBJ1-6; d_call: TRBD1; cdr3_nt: TGTGCCAGCAGGTTAACAGGGGGCGGTTCACCCCTCCACTTT; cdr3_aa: CASRLTGGGSPLHF
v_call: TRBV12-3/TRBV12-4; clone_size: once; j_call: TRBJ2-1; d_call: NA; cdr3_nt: TGTGCCAGCAGTCAGTTACGCGGGGATGAGCAGTTCTTC; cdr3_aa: CASSQLRGDEQFF
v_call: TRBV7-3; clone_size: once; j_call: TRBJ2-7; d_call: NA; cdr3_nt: TGTGCCAGCAGCTTAGGGCCCGACAGTCGGGAGCAGTACTTC; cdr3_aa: CASSLGPDSREQYF
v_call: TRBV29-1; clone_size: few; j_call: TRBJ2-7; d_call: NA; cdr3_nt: TGCAGCGTTGAGACTATAGCCTACGAGCAGTACTTC; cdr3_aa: CSVETIAYEQYF
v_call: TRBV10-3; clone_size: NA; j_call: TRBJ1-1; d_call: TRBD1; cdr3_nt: TGTGCCATCAGTGACAGACAGGGCTTTTTGAACACTGAAGCTTTCTTT; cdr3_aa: CAISDRQGFLNTEAFF
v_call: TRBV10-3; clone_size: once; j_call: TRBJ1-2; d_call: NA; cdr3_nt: TGTGCCATCGGGCAGGTCTATGGCTACACCTTC; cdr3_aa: CAIGQVYGYTF
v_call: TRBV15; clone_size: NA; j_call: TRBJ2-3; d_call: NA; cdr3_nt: TGTGCCACCAGCAGAGATCCTAGCGCCGATACGCAGTATTTT; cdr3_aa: CATSRDPSADTQYF
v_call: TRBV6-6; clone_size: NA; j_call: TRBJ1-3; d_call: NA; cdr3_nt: TGTGCCAGCAGACAGGACCCTGGAAACACCATATATTTT; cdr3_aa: CASRQDPGNTIYF
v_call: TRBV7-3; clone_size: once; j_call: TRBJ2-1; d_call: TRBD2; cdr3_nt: TGTGCCAGCAGCGTAGCGGGGGGAGGGCAGTTCTTC; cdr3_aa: CASSVAGGGQFF
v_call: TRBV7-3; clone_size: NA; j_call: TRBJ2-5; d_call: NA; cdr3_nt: TGTGCCAGCAGCTTAGACAGATGGACCGAGACCCAGTACTTC; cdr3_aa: CASSLDRWTETQYF
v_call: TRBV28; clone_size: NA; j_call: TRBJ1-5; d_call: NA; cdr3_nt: TGTGCCAGCAGTTTCCGGGACACCAGCAATCAGCCCCAGCATTTT; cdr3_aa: CASSFRDTSNQPQHF
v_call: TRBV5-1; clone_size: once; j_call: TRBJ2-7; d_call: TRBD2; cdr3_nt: TGCGCCAGCCGGGGGACTAGCGGCTACGAGCAGTACTTC; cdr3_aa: CASRGTSGYEQYF
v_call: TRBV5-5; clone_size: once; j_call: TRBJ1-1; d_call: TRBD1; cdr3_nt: TGTGCCAGCAGCTTAAGGGACAGCCTGAACACTGAAGCTTTCTTT; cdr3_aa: CASSLRDSLNTEAFF
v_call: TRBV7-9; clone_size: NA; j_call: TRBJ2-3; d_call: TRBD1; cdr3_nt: TGTGCCAGCACCAGACAGGGTAGCACAGATACGCAGTATTTT; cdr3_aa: CASTRQGSTDTQYF
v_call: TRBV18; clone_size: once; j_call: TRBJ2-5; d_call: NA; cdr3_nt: TGTGCCAGCCAGACCTCCGGGGAAGAGACCCAGTACTTC; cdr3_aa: CASQTSGEETQYF
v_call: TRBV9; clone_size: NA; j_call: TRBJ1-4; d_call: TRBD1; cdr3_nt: TGTGCCAGCAGCGCCGACTTGGGACAGAATGAAAAACTGTTTTTT; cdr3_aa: CASSADLGQNEKLFF
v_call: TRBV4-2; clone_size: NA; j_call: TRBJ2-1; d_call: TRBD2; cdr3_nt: TGTGCCAGCAGCCAAGATCGCCTGCTAGCGGGCAGGCCCGAGCAGTTCTTC; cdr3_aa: CASSQDRLLAGRPEQFF
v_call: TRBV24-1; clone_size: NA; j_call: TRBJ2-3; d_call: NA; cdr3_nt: TGTGCCACCAGTGAACCTAACGCAGATACGCAGTATTTT; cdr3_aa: CATSEPNADTQYF
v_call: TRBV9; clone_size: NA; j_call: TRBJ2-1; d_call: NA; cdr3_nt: TGTGCCAGCAGCGGCGGGACAGAATACAATGAGCAGTTCTTC; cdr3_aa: CASSGGTEYNEQFF
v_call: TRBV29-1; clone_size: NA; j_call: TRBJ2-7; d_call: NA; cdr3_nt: TGCAGCGTTGAAGATAATCAGGTCTACGAGCAGTACTTC; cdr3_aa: CSVEDNQVYEQYF
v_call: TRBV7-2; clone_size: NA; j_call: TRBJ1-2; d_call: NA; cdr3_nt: TGTGCCAGCAGCTCCCAGTTTGGAGGGACCATGAGGTCCGGCTACACCTTC; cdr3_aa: CASSSQFGGTMRSGYTF
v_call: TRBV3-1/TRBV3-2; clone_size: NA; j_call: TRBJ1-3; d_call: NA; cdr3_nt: TGTGCCAGCAGCCTAATAACAGGTGGAAACACCATATATTTT; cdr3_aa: CASSLITGGNTIYF
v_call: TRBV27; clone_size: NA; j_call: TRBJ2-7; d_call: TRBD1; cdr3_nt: TGTGCCAGCAGTACCCCGGGACAGGGGGCCTACGAGCAGTACTTC; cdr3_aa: CASSTPGQGAYEQYF
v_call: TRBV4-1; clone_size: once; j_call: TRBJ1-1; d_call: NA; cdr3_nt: TGCGCCAGCAGCCAAGACAGGTCCACTGAAGCTTTCTTT; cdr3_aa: CASSQDRSTEAFF
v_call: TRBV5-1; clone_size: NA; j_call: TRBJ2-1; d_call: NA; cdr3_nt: TGCGCCAGCAGCTTGGCCGGTGGGAGGCTGTTCGGGAATGAGCAGTTCTTC; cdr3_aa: CASSLAGGRLFGNEQFF
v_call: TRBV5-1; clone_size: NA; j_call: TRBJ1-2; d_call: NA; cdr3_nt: TGCGCCAGCAGCTTGGAGAGCTATGGCTACACCTTC; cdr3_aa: CASSLESYGYTF
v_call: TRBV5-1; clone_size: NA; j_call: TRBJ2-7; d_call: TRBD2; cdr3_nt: TGCGCCAGCAGCCTGGGGACTAGCGGGGCCTCTCTTTTAGAGCAGTACTTC; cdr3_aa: CASSLGTSGASLLEQYF
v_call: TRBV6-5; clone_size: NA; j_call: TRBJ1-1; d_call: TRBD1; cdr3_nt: TGTGCCAGCACCCCCACAGGGGGCAGGAACACTGAAGCTTTCTTT; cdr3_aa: CASTPTGGRNTEAFF
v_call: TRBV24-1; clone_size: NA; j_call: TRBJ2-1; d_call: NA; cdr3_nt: TGTGCCACCAGTGATTCCGGTCCTAGCTCCTACAATGAGCAGTTCTTC; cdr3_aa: CATSDSGPSSYNEQFF
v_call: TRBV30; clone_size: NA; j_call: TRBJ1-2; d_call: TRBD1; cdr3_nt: TGTGCCTGGAACAGCGGGACAGGGACCTATGGCTACACCTTC; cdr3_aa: CAWNSGTGTYGYTF
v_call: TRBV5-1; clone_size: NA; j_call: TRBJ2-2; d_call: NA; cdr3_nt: TGCGCCAGCAGCTTCTTCAGCCGGGCCGGGGAGCTGTTTTTT; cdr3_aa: CASSFFSRAGELFF
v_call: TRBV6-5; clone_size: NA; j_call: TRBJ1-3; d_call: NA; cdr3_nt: TGTGTGTCGGGGTGGCCAGACGGAAACACCATATATTTT; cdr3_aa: CVSGWPDGNTIYF
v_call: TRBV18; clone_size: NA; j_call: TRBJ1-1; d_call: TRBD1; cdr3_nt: TGTGCCAGCTCACCACTGACAGGGGGACCAAACACTGAAGCTTTCTTT; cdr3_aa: CASSPLTGGPNTEAFF
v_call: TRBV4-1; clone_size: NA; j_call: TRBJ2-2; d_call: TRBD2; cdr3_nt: TGCGCCAGCAGCCAGAATATTCGGACTAGCCCCGGGGAGCTGTTTTTT; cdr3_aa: CASSQNIRTSPGELFF